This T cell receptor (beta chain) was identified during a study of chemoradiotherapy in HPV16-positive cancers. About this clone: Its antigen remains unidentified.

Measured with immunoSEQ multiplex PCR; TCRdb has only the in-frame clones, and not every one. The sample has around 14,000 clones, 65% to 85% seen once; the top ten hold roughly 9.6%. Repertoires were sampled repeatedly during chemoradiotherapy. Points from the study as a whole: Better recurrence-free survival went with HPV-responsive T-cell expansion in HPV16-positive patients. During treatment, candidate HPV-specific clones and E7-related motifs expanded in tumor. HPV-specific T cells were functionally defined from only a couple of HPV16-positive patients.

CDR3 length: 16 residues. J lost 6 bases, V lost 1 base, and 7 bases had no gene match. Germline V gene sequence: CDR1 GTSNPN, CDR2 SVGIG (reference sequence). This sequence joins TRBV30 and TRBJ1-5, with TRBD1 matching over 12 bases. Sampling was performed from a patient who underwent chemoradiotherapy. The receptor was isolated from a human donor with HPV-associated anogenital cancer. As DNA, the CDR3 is TGTGCCTGGAGTGCAAAGGGACAGGGGGCCGGTCAGCCCCAGCATTTT. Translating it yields CAWSAKGQGAGQPQHF.